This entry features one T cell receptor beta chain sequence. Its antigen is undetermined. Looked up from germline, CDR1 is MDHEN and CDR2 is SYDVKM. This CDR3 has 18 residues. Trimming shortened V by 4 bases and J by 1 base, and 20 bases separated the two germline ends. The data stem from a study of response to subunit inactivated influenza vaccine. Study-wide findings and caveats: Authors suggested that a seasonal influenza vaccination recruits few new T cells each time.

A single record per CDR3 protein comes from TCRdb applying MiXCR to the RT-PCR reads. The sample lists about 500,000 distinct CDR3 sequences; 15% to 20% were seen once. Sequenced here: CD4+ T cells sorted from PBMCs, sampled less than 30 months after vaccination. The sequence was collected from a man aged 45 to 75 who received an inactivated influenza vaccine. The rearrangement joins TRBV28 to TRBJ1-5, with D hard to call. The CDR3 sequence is CASSSPTIRSGSNQPQHF. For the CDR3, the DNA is TGTGCCAGCAGTTCCCCGACTATCAGGAGCGGCAGCAATCAGCCCCAGCATTTT.